The source of this T cell receptor (beta chain) is a study of T cells in Graves' hyperthyroidism and ophthalmopathy. Whole-study context: Upon initial diagnosis and before any treatment, peripheral blood was collected.

The source material, RNA transcripts, was used to amplify TCR beta CDR3 regions. Using the HTBI primer set, a first-round RT-PCR was run on the TCR CDR3. TCRdb re-derived calls from the multiplex PCR reads in MiXCR, one entry per CDR3 protein. The repertoire consists of some 360,000 distinct CDR3 sequences, with 15% to 20% occurring once and the leading ten covering about 14%. This clonotype was found once. The CDR3 is made up of 13 amino acids. The germline V gene has CDR1 SGHVS and CDR2 FQNEAQ. Trimming took off 1 base at V and 2 bases at J, with 5 bases between the two ends. This receptor was taken from a woman in her thirties or forties with Graves' ophthalmopathy. J is TRBJ2-5 and V is TRBV7-8, with no clear D. Source material: blood. The CDR3 DNA reads as TGTGCCAGCAGCTTAGTCGCGCAAGAGACCCAGTACTTC. This encodes CASSLVAQETQYF.